A single sample is the source of the 23 T cell receptor beta chains below, sequenced in a study of Ad26.COV2.S vaccination and SARS-CoV-2 variants. The data were produced by immunoSEQ multiplex PCR, yet TCRdb's version contains in-frame clones alone and is incomplete. This sample carries about 480,000 clones, around 90% of them seen once, and the ten largest clones take 9.5% to 15%. This sample's treatment: some 19 received Ad26.COV2.S at low or high dose, single or two shots; 5 received placebo; per-sample allocation not given. The samples were gathered on day 63 after the first injection of vaccine or placebo. The source was peripheral blood, collected in a trial of Ad26.COV2.S vaccine versus placebo. These receptors all come from a person between 18 and 65 years old who received the Ad26.COV2.S COVID-19 vaccine or a placebo.

The CDR3 protein is CASSPGQRPGELFF. The CDR3 nucleotides read TGTGCCAGCAGCCCGGGACAGCGGCCCGGGGAGCTGTTTTTT. V and J are TRBV13 and TRBJ2-2, with 7 bases fitting TRBD1. The trim removed 5 bases at V and 6 bases at J, leaving 6 bases unmatched. This CDR3 comprises 14 residues. The germline V gene has CDR1 PRHDT and CDR2 FYEKMQ (reference sequence).

With regard to this clone: At one boundary the junction diverges from the germline segment, which might be a read error. CDR3 amino acids: CASGPRDPIF. In DNA, the CDR3 is TGTGCCAGCGGACCCAGGGACCCTATCTTT. This chain uses TRBV12-3 or TRBV12-4 with TRBJ1-1, with TRBD1 as a possible D gene (5 bases). The CDR3 has 10 residues.

The V and J genes are TRBV5-6 and TRBJ1-4; D is ambiguous. CDR1 is SGHDT and CDR2 is YYEEEE in the germline V gene. The V end lost 0 bases, the J end lost 8 bases, and 17 bases lay between the germline ends. The CDR3 covers 16 residues. The CDR3 coding sequence is TGTGCCAGCAGCTTGGATCTGGGTGCCGGCGCCGAAAAACTGTTTTTT. It is translated as CASSLDLGAGAEKLFF.

This clone was counted between two and nine times. V is TRBV6-6 and J is TRBJ1-5; the D is unclear. The V end lost 6 bases, the J end lost 2 bases, and 8 bases lay between the germline ends. The germline V gene has CDR1 MNHNY and CDR2 SVGAGI (reference sequence). The CDR3 spans 13 residues. This chain's CDR3 is CASRDLGNQPQHF. The CDR3 DNA is TGTGCCAGCAGGGATTTGGGCAATCAGCCCCAGCATTTT.

The chain joins TRBV9 to TRBJ1-4, with D possibly being TRBD1 (5 bases). Germline V gene sequence: CDR1 SGDLS, CDR2 YYNGEE. The length of the CDR3 is 14 residues. The V gene lost 4 bases and the J gene lost 8 bases, with 15 bases spanning the gap. The DNA for the CDR3 is TGTGCCAGCAGCCCCACCCTGGGGGGGGAAAAACTGTTTTTT. Amino acid sequence: CASSPTLGGEKLFF.

The rearrangement links TRBV7-9 to TRBJ2-7, with D possibly matching TRBD1 (6 bases). The CDR3 has 12 amino acids. V was trimmed by 5 bases and J by 6 bases, leaving 11 bases between them. CDR1 is SEHNR, CDR2 FQNEAQ, per germline (reference sequence). This CDR3 is CASSAGTLEQYF. CDR3 coding DNA: TGTGCCAGCAGCGCCGGGACACTCGAGCAGTACTTC.

The chain joins TRBV9 to TRBJ2-1; 8 bases map to TRBD2. Germline V lookup: CDR1 SGDLS, CDR2 YYNGEE. With V trimmed by 4 bases and J by 9 bases, 15 bases remained unmatched. The CDR3 is 16 residues long. In DNA form, the CDR3 reads TGTGCCAGCAGCATTGCCGGGGGTAGCGGGGTGGGTGAGCAGTTCTTC. Its protein is CASSIAGGSGVGEQFF.

V usage is TRBV30 and J usage is TRBJ2-3; D tentatively fits TRBD1 or TRBD2 (5 bases each). Germline loops: CDR1 GTSNPN, CDR2 SVGIG (reference sequence). V was shortened by 5 bases and J by 2 bases, with 8 bases between the two germline ends. This CDR3 is 12 amino acids long. The CDR3, as DNA: TGTGCCTGGCGAGGGGACACAGATACGCAGTATTTT. Amino acid sequence: CAWRGDTDTQYF.

As to this clone: One end of the junction fails to match germline, which may point to a read error. The V call is TRBV7-9, the J call TRBJ2-3; unclear D gene. Germline values: CDR1 SEHNR, CDR2 FQNEAQ (reference sequence). CDR3 length equals 15 residues. In DNA, the CDR3 is TGTGCCAGCAGCTTAGCGCTCCCCAGCAGAGATACGCAGTATTTT. Amino acid sequence: CASSLALPSRDTQYF.

The CDR3 region has the DNA TGTGCCAGCAGCGCGGACAGGTCTGAAAAACTGTTTTTT. Protein sequence: CASSADRSEKLFF. The chain has TRBV7-8 and TRBJ1-4; 7 positions agree with TRBD1. J gave up 7 bases and V 5 bases, and 4 bases lay outside the gene matches. The CDR3 is made up of 13 amino acids. In germline, CDR1 is SGHVS, CDR2 FQNEAQ.

This chain connects TRBV19 to TRBJ2-2; 8 nucleotides match TRBD1. This CDR3 region has 18 residues. V shed 4 bases, J shed 4 bases, and the junction held 14 bases outside the gene matches. Germline V gives CDR1 LNHDA, CDR2 SQIVND (reference sequence). DNA for the CDR3: TGTGCCAGTAGTACCACCAGGCAGGGGGCCTCCCGCACCGGGGAGCTGTTTTTT. It is translated as CASSTTRQGASRTGELFF.

V usage is TRBV2 and J usage is TRBJ1-5; 9 bases map to TRBD1. The J segment lost 5 bases and the V segment lost 2 bases, leaving 4 bases of the junction unmatched. The CDR3 has 15 residues. The germline CDR1 and CDR2 sequences are SNHLY and FYNNEI. CDR3 in DNA: TGTGCCAGCAGTGAATTGGGACAGGGTTATCAGCCCCAGCATTTT. Translated, it gives CASSELGQGYQPQHF.

J is TRBJ2-7 and V is TRBV4-1, with 14 bases identical to TRBD2. CDR3 length equals 17 residues. Per the germline V gene, CDR1 is MGHRA and CDR2 is YSYEKL. V lost 4 bases to trimming and J lost 2 bases; unmatched junction nucleotides: 7. The DNA for the CDR3 is TGCGCCAGCAGCCCGGGACTAGCGGGAGCCCCCACCTACGAGCAGTACTTC. Amino acid sequence: CASSPGLAGAPTYEQYF.

The gene calls are TRBV28 and TRBJ1-4; possibly TRBD1 for D (5 bases). V was pared by 6 bases and J by 8 bases, with 16 bases between. CDR3 length equals 14 residues. Germline CDR1 and CDR2: MDHEN and SYDVKM. The CDR3 DNA is TGTGCCAGCAGCTTACTTGGGGGTGAAGAAAAACTGTTTTTT. Encoded protein: CASSLLGGEEKLFF. Together with reference TRBV28 and TRBJ1-4, the CDR3 gives the full variable domain: DVKVTQSSRYLVKRTGEKVFLECVQDMDHENMFWYRQDPGLGLRLIYFSYDVKMKEKGDIPEGYSVSREKKERFSLILESASTNQTSMYLCASSLLGGEEKLFFGSGTQLSVL.

The chain is built from TRBV5-6 and TRBJ2-7; D remains unclear. Per germline, CDR1 SGHDT and CDR2 YYEEEE. V was pared by 0 bases and J by 3 bases, with 16 bases between. This CDR3 has 16 residues. CDR3: CASSLGVGSPVYEQYF. The CDR3, as DNA: TGTGCCAGCAGCTTGGGTGTGGGCTCCCCTGTCTACGAGCAGTACTTC.

This chain connects TRBV27 to TRBJ2-1; the match to TRBD2 covers 8 bases. From germline, CDR1 is MNHEY and CDR2 SMNVEV (reference sequence). The length of the CDR3 is 14 residues. V was clipped by 8 bases and J by 8 bases; unmatched bases: 11. The CDR3 loop is CASWAAGLADEQFF. The CDR3 DNA reads as TGTGCCAGCTGGGCAGCAGGACTAGCCGATGAGCAGTTCTTC.

The chain links TRBV15 to TRBJ1-1, with D maybe TRBD1 (6 bases). The V and J ends lost 0 bases and 5 bases respectively, with 16 bases between them. Germline V gene data show CDR1 as LNHNV and CDR2 as YYDKDF (reference sequence). The CDR3 covers 16 residues. CDR3 coding DNA: TGTGCCACCAGCAGAGAGAAATGGGGGCCGAGGACTGAAGCTTTCTTT. Translation: CATSREKWGPRTEAFF. Together with reference TRBV15 and TRBJ1-1, the CDR3 gives the full variable domain: DAMVIQNPRYQVTQFGKPVTLSCSQTLNHNVMYWYQQKSSQAPKLLFHYYDKDFNNEADTPDNFQSRRPNTSFCFLDIRSPGLGDTAMYLCATSREKWGPRTEAFFGQGTRLTVV.

This chain uses TRBV19 with TRBJ1-1; 8 bases agree with TRBD1. This CDR3 comprises 15 residues. V shed 8 bases, J shed 1 base, and the junction held 9 bases outside the gene matches. The germline V gene encodes CDR1 LNHDA and CDR2 SQIVND (reference sequence). In DNA form, the CDR3 reads TGTGCCAGTTCCCGGTGGGGGACAGGGAACACTGAAGCTTTCTTT. The encoded protein is CASSRWGTGNTEAFF.

This clone has just a few counts. The chain recombines TRBV21-1 with TRBJ2-7; no check of the table's D call, TRBD2, against the DNA was made. TRBV21-1 is shown as a pseudogene. The CDR3 loop spans 18 amino acids. CDR3 protein: CASSKALGGGSHPYEQYF. CDR3 coding DNA: TGTGCCAGCAGCAAAGCGCTTGGGGGCGGGAGCCATCCCTACGAGCAGTACTTC.

J is TRBJ2-7 and V is TRBV6-2 or TRBV6-3; weak D call: TRBD1 (5 bases). Trimming removed 0 bases from V and 5 bases from J, with 11 bases in between. Germline lookup yields CDR1 MNHEY and CDR2 SVGEGT. The CDR3 is 14 residues long. The CDR3 sequence is CASSYSTRGHEQYF. The CDR3 region has the DNA TGTGCCAGCAGTTACTCGACAAGGGGCCACGAGCAGTACTTC.

V usage is TRBV5-5 and J usage is TRBJ2-7, with D perhaps matching TRBD1 or TRBD2 (7 bases each). Trimming cost V 4 bases and J 2 bases, with 19 bases left between them. Germline V gene lookup returns CDR1 SGHKS and CDR2 YYEKEE (reference sequence). The CDR3 consists of 16 residues. CDR3 protein: CASSLQGGDSAYEQYF. In nucleotides, the CDR3 is TGTGCCAGCAGCCTGCAGGGAGGGGACAGCGCCTACGAGCAGTACTTC.

This chain uses TRBV7-9 with TRBJ1-5, with D possibly TRBD1 on 5 matching bases. The CDR3 totals 16 residues. Germline V gene data show CDR1 as SEHNR and CDR2 as FQNEAQ (reference sequence). V lost 5 bases to trimming and J lost 2 bases, with 16 bases between them. Here the CDR3 reads CASSPPGPGGNQPQHF. DNA for the CDR3: TGTGCCAGCAGCCCTCCGGGGCCCGGCGGCAATCAGCCCCAGCATTTT.

The rearrangement joins TRBV15 to TRBJ2-2; the match to TRBD2 covers 7 bases. This CDR3 is 16 amino acids long. Germline V lookup: CDR1 LNHNV, CDR2 YYDKDF (reference sequence). Trimming at V came to 2 bases and at J to 7 bases, leaving 10 bases not matched to a gene. CDR3 nucleotides: TGTGCCACCAGCAGACTAGCGGTGTTAGGGGTCGGGGAGCTGTTTTTT. This codes for CATSRLAVLGVGELFF.